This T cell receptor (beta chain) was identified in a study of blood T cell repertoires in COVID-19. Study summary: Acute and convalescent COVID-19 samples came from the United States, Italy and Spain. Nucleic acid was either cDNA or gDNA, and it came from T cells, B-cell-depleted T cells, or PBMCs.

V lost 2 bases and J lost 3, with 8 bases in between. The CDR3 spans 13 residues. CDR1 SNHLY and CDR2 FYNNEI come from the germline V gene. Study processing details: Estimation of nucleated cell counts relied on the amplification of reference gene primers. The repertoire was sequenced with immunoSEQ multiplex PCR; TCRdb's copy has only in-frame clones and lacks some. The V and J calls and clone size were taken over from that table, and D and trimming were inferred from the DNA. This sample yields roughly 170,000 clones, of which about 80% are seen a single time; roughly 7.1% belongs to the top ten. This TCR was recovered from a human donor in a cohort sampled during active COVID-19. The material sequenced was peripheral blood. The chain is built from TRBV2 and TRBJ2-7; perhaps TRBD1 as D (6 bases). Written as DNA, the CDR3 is TGTGCCAGCAGTGAACCGACAGGCTACGAGCAGTACTTC. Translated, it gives CASSEPTGYEQYF.